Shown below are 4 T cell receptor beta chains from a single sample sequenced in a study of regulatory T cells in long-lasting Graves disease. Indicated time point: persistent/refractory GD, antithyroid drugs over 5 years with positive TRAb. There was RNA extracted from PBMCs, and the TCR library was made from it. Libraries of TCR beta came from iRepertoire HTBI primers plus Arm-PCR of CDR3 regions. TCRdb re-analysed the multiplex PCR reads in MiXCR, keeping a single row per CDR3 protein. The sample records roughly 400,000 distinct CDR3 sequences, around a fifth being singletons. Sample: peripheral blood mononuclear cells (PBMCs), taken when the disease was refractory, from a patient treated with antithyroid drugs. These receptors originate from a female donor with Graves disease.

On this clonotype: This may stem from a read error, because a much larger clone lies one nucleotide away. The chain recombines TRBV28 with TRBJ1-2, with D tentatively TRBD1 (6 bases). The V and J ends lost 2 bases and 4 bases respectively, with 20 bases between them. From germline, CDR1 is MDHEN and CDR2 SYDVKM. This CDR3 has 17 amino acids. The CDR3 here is CASSLSGAGGRGYGYTF. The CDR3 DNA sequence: TGTGCCAGCAGTTTAAGTGGGGCGGGGGGCAGAGGCTATGGCTACACCTTC.

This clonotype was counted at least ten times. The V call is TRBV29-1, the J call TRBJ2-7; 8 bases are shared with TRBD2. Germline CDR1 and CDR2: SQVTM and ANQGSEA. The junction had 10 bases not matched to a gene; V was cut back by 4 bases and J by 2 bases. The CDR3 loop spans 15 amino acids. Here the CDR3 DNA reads TGCAGCGTTGGCGCGGGAGGAGGGGGGGCCTACGAGCAGTACTTC. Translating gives CSVGAGGGGAYEQYF.

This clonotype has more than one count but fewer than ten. The DNA for the CDR3 is TGTGCCAGCACCGCACTAGCGATAGGCTCCTACGAGCAGTACTTC. Translation: CASTALAIGSYEQYF. The rearrangement joins TRBV7-9 to TRBJ2-7; 7 nucleotides align to TRBD2. The junction had 9 bases not matched to a gene; V was cut back by 7 bases and J by 0 bases. This CDR3 contains 15 residues. The germline V gene encodes CDR1 SEHNR and CDR2 FQNEAQ (reference sequence).

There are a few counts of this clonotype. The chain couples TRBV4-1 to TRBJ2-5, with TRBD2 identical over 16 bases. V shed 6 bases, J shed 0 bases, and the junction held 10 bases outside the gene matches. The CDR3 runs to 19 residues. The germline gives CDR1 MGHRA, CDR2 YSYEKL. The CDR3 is CASSRGLAGGSSDQETQYF. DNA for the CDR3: TGCGCCAGCAGTCGGGGACTAGCGGGAGGGTCTTCGGACCAAGAGACCCAGTACTTC.